A selection of T cell receptor beta chains follows, all from one sample in a study of shared T cell receptors in the human thymus. Using immunoSEQ multiplex PCR, the repertoire was profiled, and TCRdb retains in-frame clones only, with some absent. The data contain approximately 760,000 clones, 70% to 90% of them singletons. The sample was also linked to a second study, of human thymus T cells.

Sequencing was performed on thymocytes. The receptors come from a girl in the first two years of life with a congenital heart defect. CDR3s leave out the opening cysteine and the closing phenylalanine or tryptophan.

cdr3_aa v_call
ASSLSAEGTPPEAF TRBV5-1
ASSPYRDRTDTQY TRBV7-6
ASSQEGFGAF TRBV5-4
ASSETSGTSYEQY TRBV18
ASSSLRAGGEKLF TRBV28
AIGQGNSPLH TRBV7-9
ASRNRGLYGYT TRBV6-5
ASTVQDSYEQY TRBV6-1
ASSPPTGDTGELF TRBV18
SPQGLRGYT TRBV20-1
ASSRSHMYGYT TRBV27
ASSQGTGFNSPLH TRBV4-1
ASSDRDRPLGLY TRBV6-6
ASTQAEQETQY TRBV6-6
SVGGQGGGYT TRBV29-1
ASSFRQGNQPQH TRBV6-5
ASRLRGSLSNQPQH TRBV6-6
ATSRDLAGGAYTEAF TRBV15
ASSLAGRQAHTEAF TRBV5-1
ASVGLIGYNEQF TRBV12-5
ASTGEGDTEAF TRBV6-5
ASRESDRVNTEAF TRBV19
ASSEQGISQPQH TRBV5-5
ASSPTVMMNTEAF TRBV7-9
ATRVAALGAGGYT TRBV27
ASSTRGGIRNNYGYT TRBV7-2
ASSLTRQGETQY TRBV5-8
ASSPSPDRTYRGHGTHTIY TRBV18
ASSSGGEGITSNTGELF TRBV14
ASSSVAGGPPDTQY TRBV5-1
ASSHRLSIEKLF TRBV6-1
ASSQEGSRDRKGPGNTIY TRBV4-3
ASSPGIAYEQY TRBV27
ASSLGVLAGDQETQY TRBV11-2
ASSCGGHYGYT TRBV28
ASVDRGPGNTIY TRBV19
ASSLSSFCYEQY TRBV5-6
ATSTGSQNYGYT TRBV5-8
AISESPGAGNTIY TRBV10-3
ASSLDARGWKETQY TRBV5-6
ASSFTLAGGDRNEQY TRBV7-6